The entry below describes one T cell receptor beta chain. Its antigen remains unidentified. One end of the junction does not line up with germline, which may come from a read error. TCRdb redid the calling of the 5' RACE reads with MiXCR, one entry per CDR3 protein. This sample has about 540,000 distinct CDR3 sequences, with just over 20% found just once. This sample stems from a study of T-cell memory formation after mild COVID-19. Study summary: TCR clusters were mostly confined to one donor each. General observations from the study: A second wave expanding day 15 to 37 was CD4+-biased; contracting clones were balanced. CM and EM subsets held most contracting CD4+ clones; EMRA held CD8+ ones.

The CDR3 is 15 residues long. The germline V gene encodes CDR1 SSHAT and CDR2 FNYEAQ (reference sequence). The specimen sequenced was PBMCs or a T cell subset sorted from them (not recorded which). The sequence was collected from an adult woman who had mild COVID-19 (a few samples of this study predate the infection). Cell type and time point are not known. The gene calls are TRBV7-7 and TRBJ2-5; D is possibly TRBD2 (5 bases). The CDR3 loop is CASSLSGTSQETQYF. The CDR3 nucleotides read TGTGCTAGCAGCTTAAGCGGAACGAGCCAAGAGACCCAGTACTTC. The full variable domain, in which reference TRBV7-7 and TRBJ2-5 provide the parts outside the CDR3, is GAGVSQSPRYKVTKRGQDVTLRCDPISSHATLYWYQQALGQGPEFLTYFNYEAQPDKSGLPSDRFSAERPEGSISTLTIQRTEQRDSAMYRCASSLSGTSQETQYFGPGTRLLVL.